The 9 T cell receptor beta chains reported below all come from one sample, sequenced in a study of T-cell memory formation after mild COVID-19. TCRdb re-called the 5' RACE reads with MiXCR, one entry per CDR3 protein. The table shows approximately 100,000 distinct CDR3 sequences, with around 10% occurring only once. Sequencing was carried out using PBMCs or a T cell subset sorted from them (not recorded which). These receptors were taken from a man between 18 and 35 years old who had mild COVID-19 (a few samples of this study predate the infection). Cell type and time point are not known.

V gene TRBV18 combines with J gene TRBJ2-1; perhaps TRBD1 as D (6 bases). Germline loops: CDR1 KGHSH, CDR2 LQKENI. The CDR3 runs 14 residues. With 4 bases removed from V and 9 bases from J, the gap between germline ends came to 16 bases. CDR3 DNA sequence: TGTGCCAGCTCACTCGGGGCAGGGGACACTGAGCAGTTCTTC. It is translated as CASSLGAGDTEQFF.

This clonotype was counted at least ten times. The chain combines TRBV6-5 with TRBJ2-2; possibly TRBD2 for D (5 bases). The germline V gene encodes CDR1 MNHEY and CDR2 SVGAGI. Trimming took 8 bases from V and 6 from J, leaving 10 bases between them. This CDR3 region has 12 residues. CDR3 in DNA: TGTGCCAGCGGCTTTAGCGCCGGGGAGCTGTTTTTT. It specifies CASGFSAGELFF.

The rearrangement links TRBV5-1 to TRBJ2-7; D unresolved. The CDR3 extends over 14 amino acids. V was shortened by 0 bases and J by 3 bases, with 10 bases between the two germline ends. Germline V lookup: CDR1 SGHRS, CDR2 YFSETQ. CDR3 region: CASSLVGPSYEQYV. The DNA of the CDR3 is TGCGCCAGCAGCTTGGTCGGACCGAGCTACGAGCAGTACGTC.

This rearrangement joins TRBV5-6 to TRBJ2-5; D is uncertain. V was trimmed by 2 bases and J by 2 bases, leaving 10 bases between them. CDR3 length equals 14 residues. Germline CDR1 is SGHDT and CDR2 is YYEEEE. CDR3 nucleotide sequence: TGTGCCAGCAGCTTTCGGGTCGGGCAAGAGACCCAGTACTTC. Protein: CASSFRVGQETQYF.

The rearrangement joins TRBV5-6 to TRBJ1-1; possibly TRBD1 for D (5 bases). The CDR3 sequence is 13 residues long. Trimming left V 4 bases short and J 5 bases short, with 12 bases between. The germline CDR1 and CDR2 sequences are SGHDT and YYEEEE. The CDR3 is CASSPGAETEAFF. CDR3 DNA sequence: TGTGCCAGCAGCCCCGGGGCCGAGACTGAAGCTTTCTTT. The full variable domain, its missing parts supplied by reference TRBV5-6 and TRBJ1-1, is DAGVTQSPTHLIKTRGQQVTLRCSPKSGHDTVSWYQQALGQGPQFIFQYYEEEERQRGNFPDRFSGHQFPNYSSELNVNALLLGDSALYLCASSPGAETEAFFGQGTRLTVV.

This clonotype was found a few times. V and J are TRBV6-5 and TRBJ1-5; 7 positions agree with TRBD1. There are 13 residues in the CDR3. Germline CDR1 is MNHEY and CDR2 is SVGAGI. V lost 5 bases to trimming and J lost 6 bases; unmatched junction nucleotides: 4. Written as DNA, the CDR3 is TGTGCCAGCAGTACAGGGGCCGGTCAGCCCCAGCATTTT. Translating it yields CASSTGAGQPQHF.

This clonotype was counted only a few times. The chain is built from TRBV6-1 and TRBJ2-7, with TRBD1 identical over 8 bases. V lost 6 bases and J lost 4; bases outside the gene matches: 8. Germline V gene sequence: CDR1 MNHNS, CDR2 SASEGT. The CDR3 is 14 amino acids. The CDR3, as DNA: TGTGCCAGCAGACACGACAGGGGACATTACGAGCAGTACGTC. Its protein is CASRHDRGHYEQYV.

This clonotype was observed a handful of times. This sequence joins TRBV6-2 or TRBV6-3 and TRBJ2-7; D unresolved. The CDR3 is 12 amino acids. Germline V gene lookup returns CDR1 MNHEY and CDR2 SVGEGT. Trimming removed 2 bases at V and 4 bases at J, with 6 bases between. The CDR3 spells CASSYSEYEQYF. CDR3 bases: TGTGCCAGCAGTTACAGTGAGTACGAGCAGTACTTC.

The genes are TRBV6-1 and TRBJ2-3, with D perhaps matching TRBD1 or TRBD2 (5 bases each). Trimming removed 11 bases from V and 15 bases from J, with 21 bases in between. The CDR3 covers 11 residues. Per the germline V gene, CDR1 is MNHNS and CDR2 is SASEGT. The CDR3 DNA follows: TGTGCCTGCAAGTTGAGGGGTTCCATTTATTTT. Its translation: CACKLRGSIYF.